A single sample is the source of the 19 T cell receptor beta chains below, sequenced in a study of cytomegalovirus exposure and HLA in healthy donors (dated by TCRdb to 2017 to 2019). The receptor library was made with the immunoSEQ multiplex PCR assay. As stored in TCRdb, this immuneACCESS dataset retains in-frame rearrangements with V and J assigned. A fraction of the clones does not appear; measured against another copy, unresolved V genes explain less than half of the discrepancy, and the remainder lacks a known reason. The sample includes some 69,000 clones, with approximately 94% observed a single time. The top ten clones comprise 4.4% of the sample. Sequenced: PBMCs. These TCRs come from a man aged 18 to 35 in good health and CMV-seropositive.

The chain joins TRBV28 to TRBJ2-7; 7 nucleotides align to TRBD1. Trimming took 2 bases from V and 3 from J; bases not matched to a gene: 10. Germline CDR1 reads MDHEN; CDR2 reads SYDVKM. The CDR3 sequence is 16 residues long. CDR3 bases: TGTGCCAGCAGTTTAGAAAGGAGACAGGGAAGCTACGAGCAGTACTTC. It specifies CASSLERRQGSYEQYF.

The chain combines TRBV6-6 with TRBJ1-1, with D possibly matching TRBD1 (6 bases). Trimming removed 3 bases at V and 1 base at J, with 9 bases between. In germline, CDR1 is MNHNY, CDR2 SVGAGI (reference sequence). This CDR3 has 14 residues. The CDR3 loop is CASSYLDRNTEAFF. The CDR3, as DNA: TGTGCCAGCAGTTATTTGGACAGGAACACTGAAGCTTTCTTT.

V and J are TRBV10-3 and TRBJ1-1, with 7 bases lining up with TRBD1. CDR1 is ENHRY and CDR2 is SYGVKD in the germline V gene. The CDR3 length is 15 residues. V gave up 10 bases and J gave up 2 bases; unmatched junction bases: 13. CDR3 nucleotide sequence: TGTGCCACCTGGTCGGTCGGGACAGATAACACTGAAGCTTTCTTT. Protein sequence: CATWSVGTDNTEAFF.

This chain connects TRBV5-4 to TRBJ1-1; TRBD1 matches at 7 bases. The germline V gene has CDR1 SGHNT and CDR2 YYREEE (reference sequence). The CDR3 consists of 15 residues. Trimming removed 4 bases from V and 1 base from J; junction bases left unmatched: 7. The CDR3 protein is CASSTRDRKNTEAFF. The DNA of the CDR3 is TGTGCCAGCAGCACCCGGGACAGAAAGAACACTGAAGCTTTCTTT.

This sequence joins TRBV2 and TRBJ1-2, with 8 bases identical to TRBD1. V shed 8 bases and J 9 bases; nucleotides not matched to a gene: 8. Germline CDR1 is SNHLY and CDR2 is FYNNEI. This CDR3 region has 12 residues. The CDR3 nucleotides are TGTGCCAGCGGACACCAGGGGGCGAGCTACACCTTC. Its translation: CASGHQGASYTF.

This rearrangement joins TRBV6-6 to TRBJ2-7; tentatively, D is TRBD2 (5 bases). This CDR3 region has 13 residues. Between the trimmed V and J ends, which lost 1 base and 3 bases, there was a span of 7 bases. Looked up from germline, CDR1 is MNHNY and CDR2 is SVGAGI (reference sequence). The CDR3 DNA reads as TGTGCCAGCAGTTACTATCGGGGCTACGAGCAGTACTTC. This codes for CASSYYRGYEQYF.

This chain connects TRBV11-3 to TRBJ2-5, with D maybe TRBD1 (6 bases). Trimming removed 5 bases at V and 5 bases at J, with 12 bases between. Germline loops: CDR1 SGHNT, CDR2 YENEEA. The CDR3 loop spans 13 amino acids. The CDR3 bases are TGTGCCAGCAGCCGTCACAGGGCTGAGACCCAGTACTTC. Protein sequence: CASSRHRAETQYF.

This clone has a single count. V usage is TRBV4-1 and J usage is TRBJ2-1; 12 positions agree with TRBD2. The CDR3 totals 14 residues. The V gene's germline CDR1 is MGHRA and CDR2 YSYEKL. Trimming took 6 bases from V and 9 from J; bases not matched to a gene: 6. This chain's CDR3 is CASSGLAGRSEQFF. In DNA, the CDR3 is TGCGCCAGCAGTGGACTAGCGGGACGCTCTGAGCAGTTCTTC.

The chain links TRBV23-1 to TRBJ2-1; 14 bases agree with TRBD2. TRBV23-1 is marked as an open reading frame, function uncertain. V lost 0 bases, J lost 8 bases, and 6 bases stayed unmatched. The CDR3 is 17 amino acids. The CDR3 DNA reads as TGCGCCAGCAGTCAATCGGTGACTAGCGGGGGGGCCGATGAGCAGTTCTTC. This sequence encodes CASSQSVTSGGADEQFF.

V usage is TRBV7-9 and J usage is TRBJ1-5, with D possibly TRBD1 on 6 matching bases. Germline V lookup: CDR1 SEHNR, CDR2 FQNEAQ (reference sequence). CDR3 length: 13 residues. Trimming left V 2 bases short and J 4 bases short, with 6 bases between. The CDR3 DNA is TGTGCCAGCAGCTTAACAGGGAATCAGCCCCAGCATTTT. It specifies CASSLTGNQPQHF.

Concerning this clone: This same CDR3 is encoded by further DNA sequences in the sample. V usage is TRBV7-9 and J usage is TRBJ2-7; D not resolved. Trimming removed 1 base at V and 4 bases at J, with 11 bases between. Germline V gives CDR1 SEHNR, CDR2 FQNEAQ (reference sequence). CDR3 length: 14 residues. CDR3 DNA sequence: TGTGCCAGCAGCTTAGGAACAAGTTCGTACGAGCAGTACTTC. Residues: CASSLGTSSYEQYF. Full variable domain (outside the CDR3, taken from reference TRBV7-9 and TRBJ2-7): DTGVSQNPRHKITKRGQNVTFRCDPISEHNRLYWYRQTLGQGPEFLTYFQNEAQLEKSRLLSDRFSAERPKGSFSTLEIQRTEQGDSAMYLCASSLGTSSYEQYFGPGTRLTVT.

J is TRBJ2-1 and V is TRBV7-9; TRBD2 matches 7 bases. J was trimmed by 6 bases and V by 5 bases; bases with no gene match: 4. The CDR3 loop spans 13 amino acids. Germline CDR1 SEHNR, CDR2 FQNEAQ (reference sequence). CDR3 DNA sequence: TGTGCCAGCAGCACGGGACTATTCAATGAGCAGTTCTTC. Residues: CASSTGLFNEQFF.

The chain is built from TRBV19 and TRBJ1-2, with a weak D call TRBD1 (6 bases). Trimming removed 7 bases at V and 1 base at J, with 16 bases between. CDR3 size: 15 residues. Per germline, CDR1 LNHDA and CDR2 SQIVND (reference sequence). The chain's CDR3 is CASTSGVSFNYGYTF. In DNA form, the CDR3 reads TGTGCCAGTACGTCAGGGGTATCCTTTAACTATGGCTACACCTTC.

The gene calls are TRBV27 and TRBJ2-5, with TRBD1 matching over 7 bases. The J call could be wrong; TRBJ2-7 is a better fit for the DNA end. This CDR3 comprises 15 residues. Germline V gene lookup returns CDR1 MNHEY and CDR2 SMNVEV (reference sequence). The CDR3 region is CASSFRTGNVYEQYF. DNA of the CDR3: TGTGCCAGCAGTTTCCGGACAGGCAACGTCTACGAGCAGTACTTC.

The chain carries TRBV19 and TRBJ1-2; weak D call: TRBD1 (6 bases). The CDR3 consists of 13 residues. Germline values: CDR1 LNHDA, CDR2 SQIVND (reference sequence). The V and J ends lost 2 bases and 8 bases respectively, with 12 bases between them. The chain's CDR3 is CASSITGMRGYTF. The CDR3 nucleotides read TGTGCCAGTAGTATAACAGGGATGCGGGGCTACACCTTC. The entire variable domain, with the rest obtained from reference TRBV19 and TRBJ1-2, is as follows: DGGITQSPKYLFRKEGQNVTLSCEQNLNHDAMYWYRQDPGQGLRLIYYSQIVNDFQKGDIAEGYSVSREKKESFPLTVTSAQKNPTAFYLCASSITGMRGYTFGSGTRLTVV.

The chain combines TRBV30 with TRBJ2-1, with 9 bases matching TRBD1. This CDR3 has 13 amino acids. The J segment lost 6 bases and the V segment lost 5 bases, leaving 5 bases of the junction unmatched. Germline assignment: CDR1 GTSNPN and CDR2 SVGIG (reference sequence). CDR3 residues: CAWDTTGGNEQFF. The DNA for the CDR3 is TGTGCCTGGGATACGACAGGGGGCAATGAGCAGTTCTTC. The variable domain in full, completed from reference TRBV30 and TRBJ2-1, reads SQTIHQWPATLVQPVGSPLSLECTVEGTSNPNLYWYRQAAGRGLQLLFYSVGIGQISSEVPQNLSASRPQDRQFILSSKKLLLSDSGFYLCAWDTTGGNEQFFGPGTRLTVL.

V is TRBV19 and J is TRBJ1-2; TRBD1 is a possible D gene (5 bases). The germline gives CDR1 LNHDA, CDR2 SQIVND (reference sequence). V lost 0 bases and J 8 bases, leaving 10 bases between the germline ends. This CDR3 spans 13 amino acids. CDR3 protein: CASSIDRAVGYTF. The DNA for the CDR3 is TGTGCCAGTAGTATAGACAGGGCTGTCGGCTACACCTTC.

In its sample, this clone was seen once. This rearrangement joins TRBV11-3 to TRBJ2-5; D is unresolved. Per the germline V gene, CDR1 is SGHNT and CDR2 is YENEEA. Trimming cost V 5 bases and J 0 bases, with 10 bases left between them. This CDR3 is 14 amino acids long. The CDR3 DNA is TGTGCCAGCAGCCCCCCAGTAAACCAAGAGACCCAGTACTTC. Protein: CASSPPVNQETQYF. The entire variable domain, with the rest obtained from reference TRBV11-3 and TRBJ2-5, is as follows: EAGVVQSPRYKIIEKKQPVAFWCNPISGHNTLYWYLQNLGQGPELLIRYENEEAVDDSQLPKDRFSAERLKGVDSTLKIQPAELGDSAVYLCASSPPVNQETQYFGPGTRLLVL.

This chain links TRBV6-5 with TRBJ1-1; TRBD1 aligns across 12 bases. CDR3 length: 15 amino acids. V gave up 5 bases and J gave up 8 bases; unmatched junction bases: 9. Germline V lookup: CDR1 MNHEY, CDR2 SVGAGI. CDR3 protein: CASSHPGQGAREAFF. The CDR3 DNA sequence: TGTGCCAGCAGTCATCCGGGACAGGGGGCTCGGGAAGCTTTCTTT.